The 25 T cell receptor beta chains reported below all come from one sample, sequenced in a study of siplizumab effects on memory and regulatory T cells. Only in-frame clones appear in the TCRdb table, and some are missing; sequencing was by immunoSEQ multiplex PCR. The sample lists some 120,000 clones, about 94% occurring once. Sequencing was done on a sample of non-Treg CD4+ T cells sorted from blood. The receptor set was obtained from a human donor in good health.

CDR3 region: CASSSPGLAVKAYF. The CDR3 DNA reads TGTGCCAGCAGCTCACCGGGACTAGCGGTAAAAGCGTACTTC. The V call is TRBV7-2, the J call TRBJ2-5; 11 bases line up with TRBD2. Germline V gives CDR1 SGHTA, CDR2 FQGNSA. The CDR3 loop spans 14 amino acids. The V and J ends lost 4 bases and 13 bases, in that order; junction bases with no gene match: 11. Filled out from reference TRBV7-2 and TRBJ2-5, the complete variable domain reads GAGVSQSPSNKVTEKGKDVELRCDPISGHTALYWYRQSLGQGLEFLIYFQGNSAPDKSGLPSDRFSAERTGGSVSTLTIQRTQQEDSAVYLCASSSPGLAVKAYFGPGTRLLVL.

The V call is TRBV10-3, the J call TRBJ2-7; no definite D call. Trimming left V 5 bases short and J 2 bases short, with 7 bases between. CDR3 size: 12 residues. Germline V gene sequence: CDR1 ENHRY, CDR2 SYGVKD. The CDR3 DNA reads as TGTGCCATCAGTCCCAGAGCCTACGAGCAGTACTTC. Protein product: CAISPRAYEQYF.

The rearrangement joins TRBV10-1 to TRBJ2-3, with D tentatively TRBD2 (6 bases). This CDR3 comprises 14 residues. V was trimmed by 5 bases and J by 1 base, leaving 10 bases between them. Germline CDR1 is WNHNN and CDR2 is SYGVQD (reference sequence). CDR3 in amino acids: CASSTGGGTDTQYF. The CDR3, as DNA: TGCGCCAGCAGTACCGGCGGGGGCACAGATACGCAGTATTTT.

The chain uses TRBV5-5 and TRBJ2-3, with TRBD1 as a possible D gene (6 bases). Germline CDR1 is SGHKS and CDR2 is YYEKEE (reference sequence). V gave up 7 bases and J gave up 2 bases, with 17 bases separating them. The CDR3 is 15 amino acids. CDR3 sequence: CASVLLGQFTDTQYF. In DNA, the CDR3 is TGTGCCAGCGTACTCCTCGGACAGTTCACAGATACGCAGTATTTT.

The chain uses TRBV10-2 and TRBJ1-2; D is perhaps TRBD1 (6 bases). Trimming cost V 4 bases and J 4 bases, with 13 bases left between them. CDR3 length: 14 residues. The germline gives CDR1 WSHSY, CDR2 SAAADI. This CDR3 is CASSGTQGIYGYTF. The DNA of the CDR3 is TGCGCCAGCAGTGGGACACAGGGAATCTATGGCTACACCTTC.

This clone appeared a single time. This chain joins TRBV7-9 and TRBJ1-2, with D perhaps TRBD1 (6 bases). V lost 1 base, J lost 4 bases, and 10 bases lay in between. The CDR3 runs 14 residues. Germline CDR1 reads SEHNR; CDR2 reads FQNEAQ (reference sequence). CDR3 sequence reads: CASSLDGGGYGYTF. CDR3 in DNA: TGTGCCAGCAGCTTAGATGGGGGCGGCTATGGCTACACCTTC.

This chain links TRBV1 with TRBJ2-7; the table gives TRBD2 as D, unverified against the DNA. TRBV1 is flagged as a pseudogene. The CDR3 runs 14 residues. The CDR3 reads CTSSHYLVSYEQYF. The CDR3 region has the DNA TGCACCAGCAGCCACTATTTAGTATCCTACGAGCAGTACTTC.

The gene calls are TRBV7-9 and TRBJ2-7, with TRBD1 identical over 7 bases. Germline CDR1 is SEHNR and CDR2 is FQNEAQ (reference sequence). V lost 6 bases to trimming and J lost 0 bases; unmatched junction nucleotides: 11. The CDR3 is made up of 16 amino acids. The CDR3 DNA is TGTGCCAGCAGACCTAAAGACAGGGCCGACTCCTACGAGCAGTACTTC. Translating it yields CASRPKDRADSYEQYF. Filled out from reference TRBV7-9 and TRBJ2-7, the complete variable domain reads DTGVSQNPRHKITKRGQNVTFRCDPISEHNRLYWYRQTLGQGPEFLTYFQNEAQLEKSRLLSDRFSAERPKGSFSTLEIQRTEQGDSAMYLCASRPKDRADSYEQYFGPGTRLTVT.

The rearrangement uses TRBV18 and TRBJ1-4; D is uncertain. Between the trimmed V and J ends, which lost 3 bases and 5 bases, there was a span of 16 bases. The germline CDR1 and CDR2 sequences are KGHSH and LQKENI. The CDR3 is 16 residues long. CDR3 DNA: TGTGCCAGCTCACCTAATCCGGGGTCTCAAAATGAAAAACTGTTTTTT. It codes for CASSPNPGSQNEKLFF.

The chain combines TRBV7-9 with TRBJ1-1; D is possibly TRBD1 (6 bases). Trimming stripped 3 bases from V and 4 bases from J, with 12 bases between. From germline, CDR1 is SEHNR and CDR2 FQNEAQ (reference sequence). The CDR3 is 14 residues long. The CDR3 sequence: CASSFQGLSTEAFF. For the CDR3, the DNA is TGTGCCAGCAGCTTTCAGGGGTTGAGCACTGAAGCTTTCTTT.

The rearrangement uses TRBV15 and TRBJ1-1; 10 bases line up with TRBD1. The CDR3 consists of 16 residues. Germline V CDR1 and CDR2: LNHNV, YYDKDF (reference sequence). With 1 base clipped from V and 1 base from J, the junction kept 3 bases outside the gene matches. The CDR3 loop is CATSRGDRGGNTEAFF. The CDR3 DNA is TGTGCCACCAGCAGAGGGGACAGGGGAGGGAACACTGAAGCTTTCTTT.

V and J are TRBV4-2 and TRBJ1-5, with D possibly being TRBD1 (5 bases). Germline V gives CDR1 LGHNA, CDR2 YNFKEQ. With 1 base removed from V and 5 bases from J, the gap between germline ends came to 12 bases. This CDR3 region has 15 residues. The CDR3 nucleotides read TGTGCCAGCAGCCAAGGGGACGGTGAGGATCAGCCCCAGCATTTT. Protein product: CASSQGDGEDQPQHF.

The V gene is TRBV15, the J gene TRBJ2-1; D is possibly TRBD1 (5 bases). The CDR3 runs 12 residues. CDR1 and CDR2 from the germline V gene are LNHNV and YYDKDF (reference sequence). The ends were cut back, 3 bases at V and 9 bases at J, with 9 bases in the middle. In DNA form, the CDR3 reads TGTGCCACCAGCAGGGCTAGGGGTGAGCAGTTCTTC. This translates into CATSRARGEQFF. Full variable domain (rest looked up from reference TRBV15 and TRBJ2-1): DAMVIQNPRYQVTQFGKPVTLSCSQTLNHNVMYWYQQKSSQAPKLLFHYYDKDFNNEADTPDNFQSRRPNTSFCFLDIRSPGLGDTAMYLCATSRARGEQFFGPGTRLTVL.

The chain carries TRBV7-6 and TRBJ2-5; 7 nucleotides align to TRBD1. Trimming at V came to 6 bases and at J to 0 bases, leaving 4 bases not matched to a gene. The CDR3 consists of 14 residues. Germline assignment: CDR1 SGHVS and CDR2 FNYEAQ. CDR3 nucleotides: TGTGCCAGCAGAGAACAGGGGAACCAAGAGACCCAGTACTTC. This codes for CASREQGNQETQYF. Complete variable domain (other parts from reference TRBV7-6 and TRBJ2-5): GAGVSQSPRYKVTKRGQDVALRCDPISGHVSLYWYRQALGQGPEFLTYFNYEAQQDKSGLPNDRFSAERPEGSISTLTIQRTEQRDSAMYRCASREQGNQETQYFGPGTRLLVL.

The chain employs TRBV2 and TRBJ2-7; a weak D match, TRBD2 (6 bases). CDR3 length equals 15 residues. Trimming took off 3 bases at V and 0 bases at J, with 12 bases between the two ends. Germline V gene data show CDR1 as SNHLY and CDR2 as FYNNEI. In DNA form, the CDR3 reads TGTGCCAGCAGTGAGACGGGACTGGGCTCCTACGAGCAGTACTTC. It specifies CASSETGLGSYEQYF.

The chain is built from TRBV21-1 and TRBJ1-5. TRBV21-1 is shown as a pseudogene. The CDR3 spans 15 residues. As DNA, the CDR3 is TGTGCCAGCAGCTTTATCCGGGACGGTAATCAGCCCCAGCATTTT. This codes for CASSFIRDGNQPQHF.

The CDR3 nucleotides read TGTGCCAGCGCCCCAGGTCCGAACACTGAAGCTTTCTTT. Protein sequence: CASAPGPNTEAFF. The rearrangement joins TRBV7-3 to TRBJ1-1; D gene uncertain. CDR3 size: 13 residues. V was pared by 8 bases and J by 1 base, with 11 bases between. Germline CDR1 and CDR2: SGHTA and FQGTGA.

J is TRBJ2-3 and V is TRBV18; 8 bases line up with TRBD1. CDR1 and CDR2 from the germline V gene are KGHSH and LQKENI. The V gene end was trimmed by 6 bases and the J gene end by 3 bases; junction bases not matched to a gene: 8. The CDR3 is 15 amino acids. CDR3 sequence reads: CASSAYTGGTDTQYF. DNA of the CDR3: TGTGCCAGCTCCGCGTACACAGGGGGGACAGATACGCAGTATTTT.

This clone was seen once. This chain uses TRBV29-1 with TRBJ1-5, with D possibly matching TRBD1 (5 bases). This CDR3 comprises 13 residues. Germline-derived CDR1 and CDR2 are SQVTM and ANQGSEA. The germline V and J ends were trimmed by 6 bases and 5 bases, with 14 bases remaining between them. The CDR3 loop is CSVQRGPDQPQHF. CDR3 DNA: TGCAGCGTCCAGAGGGGCCCAGATCAGCCCCAGCATTTT. The entire variable domain, with the rest obtained from reference TRBV29-1 and TRBJ1-5, is as follows: SAVISQKPSRDICQRGTSLTIQCQVDSQVTMMFWYRQQPGQSLTLIATANQGSEATYESGFVIDKFPISRPNLTFSTLTVSNMSPEDSSIYLCSVQRGPDQPQHFGDGTRLSIL.

The rearrangement uses TRBV4-1 and TRBJ1-2; D gene ambiguous. The ends were cut back, 4 bases at V and 6 bases at J, with 15 bases in the middle. The CDR3 is 14 amino acids. The germline gives CDR1 MGHRA, CDR2 YSYEKL. CDR3 nucleotides: TGCGCCAGCAGCCCGACCCCGGACGTAAATGGCTACACCTTC. Protein product: CASSPTPDVNGYTF.

This sequence joins TRBV10-2 and TRBJ2-7; tentative D call: TRBD2 (7 bases). This CDR3 is built from 13 residues. The germline V gene has CDR1 WSHSY and CDR2 SAAADI. Deletions cut 7 bases from V and 3 bases from J, with 13 bases between. The CDR3 nucleotides are TGCGCCAGCATGCGGGGGCCGGACTACGAGCAGTACTTC. Translation gives CASMRGPDYEQYF.

This chain joins TRBV6-6 and TRBJ1-2; weak D call: TRBD1 (5 bases). The CDR3 totals 15 residues. In germline, CDR1 is MNHNY, CDR2 SVGAGI (reference sequence). Trimming shortened V by 5 bases and J by 4 bases, and 17 bases separated the two germline ends. The CDR3 bases are TGTGCCAGCAGTCAGACCACGGGGGTCCTCTATGGCTACACCTTC. Amino acids: CASSQTTGVLYGYTF.

This chain links TRBV14 with TRBJ2-5; the D gene is possibly TRBD1 (6 bases). V lost 4 bases, J lost 4 bases, and 13 bases lay in between. Germline values: CDR1 SGHDN, CDR2 FVKESK. This CDR3 has 14 residues. The DNA for the CDR3 is TGTGCCAGCAGCCCGCACAGGGTGGGAGAGACCCAGTACTTC. Protein product: CASSPHRVGETQYF.

The rearrangement joins TRBV19 to TRBJ2-1; D is unresolved. V lost 7 bases and J lost 0, with 16 bases in between. CDR1 is LNHDA, CDR2 SQIVND, per germline (reference sequence). The CDR3 covers 16 residues. CDR3 residues: CASTQSAFSSYNEQFF. DNA for the CDR3: TGTGCCAGTACCCAGTCAGCGTTCAGCTCCTACAATGAGCAGTTCTTC.

The table lists this clone with a count of one. The gene calls are TRBV6-6 and TRBJ1-2, with 7 bases aligning to TRBD1. Germline V gene data show CDR1 as MNHNY and CDR2 as SVGAGI (reference sequence). The CDR3 covers 14 residues. The V segment lost 2 bases and the J segment 2 bases; nucleotides outside the gene matches: 2. The chain's CDR3 is CASSYKGANYGYTF. CDR3 coding DNA: TGTGCCAGCAGTTACAAGGGGGCGAACTATGGCTACACCTTC.